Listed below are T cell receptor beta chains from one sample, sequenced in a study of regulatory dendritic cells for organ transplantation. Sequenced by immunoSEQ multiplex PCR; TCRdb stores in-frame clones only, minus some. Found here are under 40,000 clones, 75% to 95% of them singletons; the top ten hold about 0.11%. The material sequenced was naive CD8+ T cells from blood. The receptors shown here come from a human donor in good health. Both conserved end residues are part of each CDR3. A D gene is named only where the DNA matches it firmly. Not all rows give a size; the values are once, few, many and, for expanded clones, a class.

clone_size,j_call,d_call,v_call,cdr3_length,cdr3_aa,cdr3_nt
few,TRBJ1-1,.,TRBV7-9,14,CASSHPRWNTEAFF,TGTGCCAGCAGCCACCCAAGGTGGAACACTGAAGCTTTCTTT
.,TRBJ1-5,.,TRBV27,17,CASSLFGTRYSNQPQHF,TGTGCCAGCAGTTTATTTGGGACACGGTATAGCAATCAGCCCCAGCATTTT
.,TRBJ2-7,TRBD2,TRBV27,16,CASSFASGESYYEQYF,TGTGCCAGCAGTTTTGCTAGCGGGGAATCATACTACGAGCAGTACTTC
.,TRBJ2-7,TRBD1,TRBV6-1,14,CASIRTGGTYEQYF,TGTGCCAGCATCCGGACAGGGGGGACCTACGAGCAGTACTTC
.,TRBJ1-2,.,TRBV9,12,CASGADSSGYTF,TGTGCCAGCGGTGCGGACAGCAGTGGCTACACCTTC
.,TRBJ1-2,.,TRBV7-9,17,CASSLDEGQSLNYGYTF,TGTGCCAGCAGCTTAGATGAAGGGCAGAGCCTTAACTATGGCTACACCTTC
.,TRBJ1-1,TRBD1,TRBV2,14,CASSPQQGRGEAFF,TGTGCCAGCAGTCCTCAACAGGGGAGGGGTGAAGCTTTCTTT
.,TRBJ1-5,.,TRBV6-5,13,CATALVGNQPQHF,TGTGCCACCGCCTTGGTTGGCAATCAGCCCCAGCATTTT
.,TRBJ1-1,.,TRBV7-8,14,CASSLTGMNTEAFF,TGTGCCAGCAGCTTAACAGGGATGAACACTGAAGCTTTCTTT
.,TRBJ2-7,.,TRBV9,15,CASSDSPGNYYEQYF,TGTGCCAGCAGCGACTCCCCAGGGAACTACTACGAGCAGTACTTC
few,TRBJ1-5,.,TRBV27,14,CASSLGGSNQPQHF,TGTGCCAGCAGTTTAGGGGGGAGCAATCAGCCCCAGCATTTT
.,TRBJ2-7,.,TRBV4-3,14,CASSQGRGRGEQYF,TGCGCCAGCAGCCAAGGACGGGGTCGGGGGGAGCAGTACTTC
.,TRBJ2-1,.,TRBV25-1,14,CASSVGSAYNEQFF,TGTGCCAGCAGTGTTGGGTCTGCCTACAATGAGCAGTTCTTC
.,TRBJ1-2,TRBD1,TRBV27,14,CASSLNRGSYGYTF,TGTGCCAGCAGTTTGAACAGGGGTAGCTATGGCTACACCTTC
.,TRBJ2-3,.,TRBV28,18,CASSRLHRERGSTDTQYF,TGTGCCAGCAGCCGACTTCACAGGGAGCGGGGCAGCACAGATACGCAGTATTTT
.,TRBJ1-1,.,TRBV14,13,CASSQDPRPEAFF,TGTGCCAGCAGCCAAGATCCGCGCCCTGAAGCTTTCTTT
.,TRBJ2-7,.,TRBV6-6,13,CASINQYSYEQYF,TGTGCCAGCATCAATCAGTACTCCTACGAGCAGTACTTC
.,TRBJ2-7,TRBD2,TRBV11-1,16,CASSLGNGGRRSEQYF,TGTGCCAGCAGCTTAGGCAACGGCGGGAGACGCAGCGAGCAGTACTTC